Following are 25 T cell receptor beta chains from one sample sequenced in a study of shared clonotypes between healthy human individuals. TCRdb's copy holds only in-frame clones and misses some; the assay was immunoSEQ multiplex PCR. The table shows 2 million to 2.5 million clones, with nearly 97% occurring only once. Sequencing was carried out using naive CD4+ T cells sorted from blood. Subset in this sample: CD45RA+ positively selected. These receptors originate from a man between 18 and 29 years old in good health.

The chain carries TRBV19 and TRBJ2-7, with D perhaps matching TRBD2 (6 bases). CDR3 length equals 16 residues. Trimming took 5 bases from V and 0 from J, leaving 17 bases between them. Germline V lookup: CDR1 LNHDA, CDR2 SQIVND (reference sequence). CDR3 coding DNA: TGTGCCAGTAGTGCCCCGTCCGGGGGAACCTCCTACGAGCAGTACTTC. Translated: CASSAPSGGTSYEQYF. The variable domain in full, with the rest retrieved from reference TRBV19 and TRBJ2-7, is DGGITQSPKYLFRKEGQNVTLSCEQNLNHDAMYWYRQDPGQGLRLIYYSQIVNDFQKGDIAEGYSVSREKKESFPLTVTSAQKNPTAFYLCASSAPSGGTSYEQYFGPGTRLTVT.

The chain has TRBV6-4 and TRBJ2-5; the D gene is possibly TRBD1 (6 bases). CDR1 is MRHNA and CDR2 is SNTAGT in the germline V gene. The CDR3 consists of 13 residues. V was clipped by 5 bases and J by 2 bases, with 9 bases between them. CDR3 residues: CASSRTVQETQYF. CDR3 DNA: TGTGCCAGCAGTCGGACAGTACAAGAGACCCAGTACTTC.

For this clone: Other DNA sequences from this sample encode an identical CDR3 as well. The chain is built from TRBV11-2 and TRBJ2-2; tentative D call: TRBD1 (5 bases). Germline V gene sequence: CDR1 SGHAT, CDR2 FQNNGV. V lost 1 base to trimming and J lost 8 bases, with 5 bases between them. The CDR3 loop spans 12 amino acids. CDR3 sequence reads: CASSLGTGELFF. CDR3 in DNA: TGTGCCAGCAGCTTAGGGACAGGGGAGCTGTTTTTT.

The chain uses TRBV6-1 and TRBJ2-7; TRBD1 might be the D (6 bases). CDR3 length equals 14 residues. V gave up 3 bases and J gave up 6 bases, with 15 bases separating them. Germline lookup yields CDR1 MNHNS and CDR2 SASEGT. The CDR3 loop is CASSEQAGQSEQYF. CDR3 coding DNA: TGTGCCAGCAGTGAGCAAGCCGGACAGTCCGAGCAGTACTTC.

This rearrangement joins TRBV15 to TRBJ1-5; D remains unclear. Per germline, CDR1 LNHNV and CDR2 YYDKDF (reference sequence). The germline V and J ends were trimmed by 3 bases and 5 bases, with 11 bases remaining between them. The CDR3 is made up of 14 amino acids. The CDR3 reads CATSRSGVYQPQHF. The DNA of the CDR3 is TGTGCCACCAGCAGGTCAGGTGTCTATCAGCCCCAGCATTTT. The variable domain in full, with the rest retrieved from reference TRBV15 and TRBJ1-5, is DAMVIQNPRYQVTQFGKPVTLSCSQTLNHNVMYWYQQKSSQAPKLLFHYYDKDFNNEADTPDNFQSRRPNTSFCFLDIRSPGLGDTAMYLCATSRSGVYQPQHFGDGTRLSIL.

The rearrangement joins TRBV9 to TRBJ2-3; tentatively, D is TRBD2 (5 bases). CDR1 is SGDLS, CDR2 YYNGEE, per germline. The CDR3 totals 17 residues. Trimming took 3 bases from V and 2 from J, leaving 19 bases between them. CDR3 in amino acids: CASSAPGVGFYTDTQYF. CDR3 coding DNA: TGTGCCAGCAGCGCCCCCGGGGTCGGATTTTACACAGATACGCAGTATTTT.

This clone was counted once. The chain carries TRBV6-1 and TRBJ1-1; D is uncertain. V was shortened by 6 bases and J by 5 bases, with 19 bases between the two germline ends. This CDR3 has 15 residues. Per germline, CDR1 MNHNS and CDR2 SASEGT. CDR3 in DNA: TGTGCCAGCAGGGCCTCGGAACCGGGAACAACTGAAGCTTTCTTT. It codes for CASRASEPGTTEAFF.

This sequence joins TRBV9 and TRBJ2-1; 10 positions agree with TRBD2. The length of the CDR3 is 14 residues. V trimming: 6 bases; J trimming: 5 bases; junction bases outside the gene matches: 5. Germline-derived CDR1 and CDR2 are SGDLS and YYNGEE. The CDR3: CASTGGLADNEQFF. Written as DNA, the CDR3 is TGTGCCAGCACTGGAGGACTAGCGGACAATGAGCAGTTCTTC.

On this clone itself: This same CDR3 is encoded by further DNA sequences in the sample. The V and J genes are TRBV10-3 and TRBJ2-5; D gene unclear. CDR3 size: 13 residues. V lost 3 bases and J 1 base, leaving 6 bases between the germline ends. Germline values: CDR1 ENHRY, CDR2 SYGVKD. The CDR3 nucleotides read TGTGCCATCAGTGAAGGAAGCCAAGAGACCCAGTACTTC. This gives the protein CAISEGSQETQYF.

V gene TRBV30 combines with J gene TRBJ1-3; TRBD1 might be the D (5 bases). Germline V gene sequence: CDR1 GTSNPN, CDR2 SVGIG (reference sequence). CDR3 length: 15 amino acids. Trimming removed 3 bases from V and 0 bases from J, with 12 bases in between. This CDR3 reads CAWRRDQTSGNTIYF. The CDR3 DNA is TGTGCCTGGAGGCGGGACCAAACCTCTGGAAACACCATATATTTT.

This clone was picked up a small number of times. Other DNA sequences in this specimen translate into the identical CDR3. The V gene is TRBV5-1, the J gene TRBJ1-3; the match to TRBD1 covers 7 bases. The V segment lost 3 bases and the J segment 0 bases; nucleotides outside the gene matches: 0. This CDR3 has 14 amino acids. Germline loops: CDR1 SGHRS, CDR2 YFSETQ. The CDR3 is CASSWDSSGNTIYF. CDR3 nucleotides: TGCGCCAGCAGCTGGGACAGCTCTGGAAACACCATATATTTT.

The gene calls are TRBV18 and TRBJ2-7; D unclear. This CDR3 region has 13 residues. Trimming cost V 6 bases and J 1 base, with 10 bases left between them. Looked up from germline, CDR1 is KGHSH and CDR2 is LQKENI. CDR3 in amino acids: CASSKQDSYEQYF. CDR3 bases: TGTGCCAGCTCCAAGCAGGATTCCTACGAGCAGTACTTC. Drawing the rest from reference TRBV18 and TRBJ2-7, the complete variable domain is NAGVMQNPRHLVRRRGQEARLRCSPMKGHSHVYWYRQLPEEGLKFMVYLQKENIIDESGMPKERFSAEFPKEGPSILRIQQVVRGDSAAYFCASSKQDSYEQYFGPGTRLTVT.

This chain uses TRBV30 with TRBJ1-2; 9 nucleotides agree with TRBD1. This CDR3 spans 16 amino acids. The V gene's germline CDR1 is GTSNPN and CDR2 SVGIG (reference sequence). The V and J ends lost 6 bases and 5 bases, in that order; junction bases with no gene match: 16. CDR3 in amino acids: CACPDSGTGTTYGYTF. Written as DNA, the CDR3 is TGTGCCTGCCCCGATTCCGGGACAGGGACAACGTATGGCTACACCTTC.

The J gene is TRBJ2-2, the V gene TRBV4-2, with D hard to call. The CDR3 has 16 amino acids. The germline V gene has CDR1 LGHNA and CDR2 YNFKEQ. V lost 1 base, J lost 4 bases, and 13 bases lay in between. CDR3 nucleotides: TGTGCCAGCAGCCAAGGGGTGGGGATCGGCACCGGGGAGCTGTTTTTT. This sequence encodes CASSQGVGIGTGELFF.

The chain recombines TRBV6-1 with TRBJ2-2; 8 bases are a match to TRBD1. Germline lookup yields CDR1 MNHNS and CDR2 SASEGT. The CDR3 has 15 residues. The J segment lost 4 bases and the V segment lost 5 bases, leaving 6 bases of the junction unmatched. Here the CDR3 reads CASSPTGASTGELFF. The CDR3 DNA follows: TGTGCCAGCAGTCCGACAGGGGCGAGCACCGGGGAGCTGTTTTTT.

In regard to this clone: The sample holds other DNA sequences that translate to the same CDR3. The chain recombines TRBV2 with TRBJ1-1; TRBD1 might be the D (6 bases). Trimming cost V 6 bases and J 1 base, with 12 bases left between them. Germline loops: CDR1 SNHLY, CDR2 FYNNEI. The CDR3 has 14 residues. The CDR3 coding sequence is TGTGCCAGCAGCCCACAGGGAGGGAACACTGAAGCTTTCTTT. Amino acid sequence: CASSPQGGNTEAFF.

V usage is TRBV5-1 and J usage is TRBJ2-7, with D possibly being TRBD1 (6 bases). The V gene lost 3 bases and the J gene lost 3 bases, with 19 bases spanning the gap. The V gene's germline CDR1 is SGHRS and CDR2 YFSETQ. The CDR3 length is 16 residues. CDR3 coding DNA: TGCGCCAGCAGCTCTCATCCGGACAGTTTGCGCTACGAGCAGTACTTC. It translates to CASSSHPDSLRYEQYF.

The chain combines TRBV13 with TRBJ1-1; D unresolved. The germline V and J ends were trimmed by 0 bases and 1 base, with 6 bases remaining between them. Germline V CDR1 and CDR2: PRHDT, FYEKMQ (reference sequence). The CDR3 contains 14 residues. CDR3 region: CASSLGSGNTEAFF. The CDR3 bases are TGTGCCAGCAGCTTAGGATCAGGGAACACTGAAGCTTTCTTT. The full variable domain, completed using reference TRBV13 and TRBJ1-1, is AAGVIQSPRHLIKEKRETATLKCYPIPRHDTVYWYQQGPGQDPQFLISFYEKMQSDKGSIPDRFSAQQFSDYHSELNMSSLELGDSALYFCASSLGSGNTEAFFGQGTRLTVV.

This clone was seen only once. The rearrangement links TRBV18 to TRBJ2-7; D uncertain. The CDR3 runs 14 residues. The germline V gene has CDR1 KGHSH and CDR2 LQKENI. The V end was cut by 1 base, the J end by 3 bases, with 10 bases between. The DNA of the CDR3 is TGTGCCAGCTCACCACGGCCGGGCAGCTACGAGCAGTACTTC. It is translated as CASSPRPGSYEQYF.

The rearrangement joins TRBV5-8 to TRBJ1-2; TRBD1 matches at 8 bases. V lost 0 bases and J lost 5; bases outside the gene matches: 9. The V gene's germline CDR1 is SGHTS and CDR2 YDEGEE. The CDR3 is made up of 16 amino acids. The CDR3 region has the DNA TGTGCCAGCAGCTTGGGGACAGGGATTGGACGGTATGGCTACACCTTC. It encodes CASSLGTGIGRYGYTF.

This chain connects TRBV19 to TRBJ1-5, with D hard to call. CDR1 and CDR2 from the germline V gene are LNHDA and SQIVND (reference sequence). Trimming removed 5 bases at V and 4 bases at J, with 12 bases between. The CDR3 loop spans 14 amino acids. The chain's CDR3 is CASSGSVENQPQHF. The CDR3 nucleotides read TGTGCCAGTAGTGGTTCAGTGGAAAATCAGCCCCAGCATTTT. The variable domain in full, with the rest retrieved from reference TRBV19 and TRBJ1-5, is DGGITQSPKYLFRKEGQNVTLSCEQNLNHDAMYWYRQDPGQGLRLIYYSQIVNDFQKGDIAEGYSVSREKKESFPLTVTSAQKNPTAFYLCASSGSVENQPQHFGDGTRLSIL.

The chain is built from TRBV6-5 and TRBJ2-7; perhaps TRBD2 as D (5 bases). The V end was cut by 2 bases, the J end by 3 bases, with 8 bases between. There are 13 residues in the CDR3. Germline-derived CDR1 and CDR2 are MNHEY and SVGAGI. This CDR3 reads CASSYVGDYEQYF. In DNA, the CDR3 is TGTGCCAGCAGTTACGTCGGGGACTACGAGCAGTACTTC.

Details on this clone: Other nucleotide sequences from this sample produce the same CDR3. This sequence joins TRBV6-5 and TRBJ2-5; 7 bases align to TRBD2. This CDR3 spans 14 amino acids. From germline, CDR1 is MNHEY and CDR2 SVGAGI. After removal of 0 bases from V and 5 bases from J, the junction contained 3 bases not matched to a gene. As DNA, the CDR3 is TGTGCCAGCAGTTACTCGGGGGGGAAGGAGACCCAGTACTTC. Its protein product is CASSYSGGKETQYF.

The V and J genes are TRBV15 and TRBJ1-1, with D possibly matching TRBD1 (6 bases). The CDR3 extends over 12 amino acids. The germline CDR1 and CDR2 sequences are LNHNV and YYDKDF (reference sequence). V dropped 5 bases and J dropped 5 bases, with 9 bases sitting between them. This chain's CDR3 is CATSVQGTEAFF. The CDR3 bases are TGTGCCACCAGCGTCCAGGGGACTGAAGCTTTCTTT.

The gene calls are TRBV2 and TRBJ1-4; 8 nucleotides agree with TRBD1. Germline-derived CDR1 and CDR2 are SNHLY and FYNNEI. The CDR3 totals 15 residues. V lost 5 bases to trimming and J lost 10 bases; unmatched junction nucleotides: 12. Here the CDR3 DNA reads TGTGCCAGCAGTAATGACAGGGGTTTTATGGGAAAACTGTTTTTT. It translates to CASSNDRGFMGKLFF.